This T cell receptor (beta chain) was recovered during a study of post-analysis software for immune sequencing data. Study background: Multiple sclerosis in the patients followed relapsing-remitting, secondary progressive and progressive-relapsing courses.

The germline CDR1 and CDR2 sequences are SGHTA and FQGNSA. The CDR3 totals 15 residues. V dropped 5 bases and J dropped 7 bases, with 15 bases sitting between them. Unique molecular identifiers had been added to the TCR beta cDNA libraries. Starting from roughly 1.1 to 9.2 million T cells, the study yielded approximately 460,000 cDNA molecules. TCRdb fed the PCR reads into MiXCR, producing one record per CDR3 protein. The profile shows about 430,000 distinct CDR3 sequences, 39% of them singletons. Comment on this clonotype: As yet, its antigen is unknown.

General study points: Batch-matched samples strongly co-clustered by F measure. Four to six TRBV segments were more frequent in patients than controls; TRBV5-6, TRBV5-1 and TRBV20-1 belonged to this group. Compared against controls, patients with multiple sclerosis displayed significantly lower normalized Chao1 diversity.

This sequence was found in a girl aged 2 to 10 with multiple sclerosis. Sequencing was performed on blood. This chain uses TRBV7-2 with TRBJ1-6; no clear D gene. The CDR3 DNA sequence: TGTGCCAGCAGCATGTCGACATCCTCCAATTCACCCCTCCACTTT. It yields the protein CASSMSTSSNSPLHF.